These T cell receptor beta chains were read from a single sample in a study of OX40 agonist ivuxolimab in advanced cancers. Libraries were prepared by immunoSEQ multiplex PCR; TCRdb keeps only in-frame clonotypes and omits some of them. The sample yields approximately 20,000 clones, under 80% seen once. Sequences were derived from CD4+ or CD8+ T cells sorted from blood, sampled in a trial of the OX40 agonist ivuxolimab. These receptor sequences come from an adult with an advanced solid tumor such as melanoma, head and neck, liver or kidney cancer. Both conserved end residues are part of each CDR3.

>TRBJ2-4|TRBV6-1
CASSEAVFRQAKNIQYF
>TRBJ2-3|TRBV11-3
CASSPSGGTDTQYF
>TRBJ2-7|TRBV7-9
CASSYLGGYEQYF
>TRBJ1-5|TRBV19
CASSTGAGALGWSNQPQHF
>TRBJ1-1|TRBV7-3
CASSLSGNTEAFF
>TRBJ2-7|TRBV5-1
CASSLESGVWREQYF
>TRBJ2-5|TRBV19
CASSMSGGETQYF
>TRBJ2-1|TRBV27
CASHPDRDNEQFF
>TRBJ2-7|TRBV15
CATSRDRASYEQYF
>TRBJ2-6|TRBV9
CASSVEGVGANVLTF
>TRBJ2-3|TRBV5-1
CASSLERGGIDTQYF
>TRBJ2-7|TRBV30
CAWKSHRWGGHEQYF
>TRBJ2-5|TRBV11-3
CASSPVGQSLTQYF
>TRBJ2-3|TRBV6-5
CASRMPSGGAHTQYF
>TRBJ2-1|TRBV9
CASSVGVSRYYNEQFF
>TRBJ2-6|TRBV25-1
CASSASAQTGVLTF
>TRBJ1-6|TRBV6-1
CASRRQGQNSPLHF
>TRBJ1-1|TRBV6-1
CASSERTADTEAFF
>TRBJ2-1|TRBV7-9
CASSLVGSFNEQFF
>TRBJ2-1|TRBV6-5
CASSIGLAGEQFF
>TRBJ2-4|TRBV20-1
CSARGRDRMYF
>TRBJ1-6|TRBV7-6
CASSLETGQNSPLHF
>TRBJ1-2|TRBV7-2
CASRPSTGLYGYTF
>TRBJ1-6|TRBV2
CASRRGRVGSPLHF
>TRBJ2-7|TRBV5-5
CASSLAGTSPFYEQYF
>TRBJ1-5|TRBV30
CAWNELRGQPQHF
>TRBJ1-6|TRBV6-1
CASLPGNYNSPLHF
>TRBJ2-3|TRBV12-5
CASGLVLQVFSTDTQYF
>TRBJ1-5|TRBV2
CASSPREGTIFLF
>TRBJ2-1|TRBV19
CASILDRAGNEQFF
>TRBJ1-1|TRBV7-6
CASSFSTNTEAFF
>TRBJ2-1|TRBV5-1
CASSFSGGAYNEQFF
>TRBJ2-3|TRBV5-1
CASSQGDMDLLSTDTQYF
>TRBJ1-2|TRBV28
CASRYGQGALSYGYTF
>TRBJ2-3|TRBV7-7
CASRRLAGDSTDTQYF
>TRBJ2-5|TRBV7-9
CASSLRTSGETQYF
>TRBJ1-2|TRBV30
CAFERDRGYTF
>TRBJ1-6|TRBV6-5
CASSDASPLHF
>TRBJ1-2|TRBV7-9
CASSLDTNYGYTF
>TRBJ1-5|TRBV18
CASSPGQGKQGQPQHF
>TRBJ2-7|TRBV30
CAWSHPGQGANKRYEQYF
>TRBJ2-1|TRBV2
CASRGGPINEQFF
>TRBJ2-7|TRBV4-1
CASSQDGASGGVSTHEQYF
>TRBJ2-2|TRBV2
CASKEGSANTGELFF
>TRBJ2-2|TRBV5-6
CASSLSGPINTGELFF
>TRBJ2-3|TRBV19
CASSPWTVDTQYF
>TRBJ2-3|TRBV5-1
CASSLTGLSNTDTQYF
>TRBJ1-2|TRBV5-1
CASRSGTAAYGYTF
>TRBJ2-3|TRBV9
CASSADLSHTDTQYF
>TRBJ2-7|TRBV6-1
CASRAITGALAVRHF
>TRBJ2-5|TRBV28
CASKARIIETQYF
>TRBJ2-7|TRBV10-3
CAISPGQGPHEQYF
>TRBJ2-3|TRBV5-4
CASSPDWGTDTQYF
>TRBJ1-2|TRBV19
CASMEGGWNYGYTF
>TRBJ2-3|TRBV18
CASSPSEAGADTQYF
>TRBJ2-7|TRBV4-3
CASSQSSRGIPEQYF
>TRBJ2-7|TRBV19
CASAAGGKLGYEQYF
>TRBJ2-5|TRBV9
CASSVGVAGGQETQYF